This T cell receptor (beta chain) is drawn from a study of blood T cell repertoires in COVID-19. About the research overall: COVID-19 samples from acute and convalescent phases originated in the United States, Italy and Spain. T cells, B-cell-depleted T cells, or PBMCs supplied cDNA or gDNA.

The CDR3 covers 14 residues. V was trimmed by 7 bases and J by 9 bases, leaving 16 bases between them. Germline-derived CDR1 and CDR2 are LNHDA and SQIVND (reference sequence). In the original analysis: Reference gene primer amplification in the assay estimated nucleated cell counts. TCRdb keeps only in-frame clones here, not all; method: immunoSEQ multiplex PCR. V, J and clone size are taken as reported in that table, and D and trimming were inferred from the DNA itself. The sample shows under 150,000 clones, around 84% of them seen only once. This clone was detected only once. The sample taken for sequencing was peripheral blood. The rearrangement joins TRBV19 to TRBJ1-6; possibly TRBD1 for D (6 bases). The TCR comes from a man in his 60s with active or convalescent COVID-19. The CDR3, as DNA: TGTGCCAGTACCACACAGGGTGTACGTTCACCCCTCCACTTT. It encodes CASTTQGVRSPLHF.